This T cell receptor beta chain stems from a study of blood T cell repertoires in COVID-19. The overall study: Sample material is recorded as cDNA or gDNA derived from T cells, B-cell-depleted T cells, or PBMCs.

Here immunoSEQ multiplex PCR was the method, and the copy in TCRdb shows in-frame clones only, minus some. The data hold 370,000 or so clones, with approximately 77% observed a single time. Germline loops: CDR1 SNHLY, CDR2 FYNNEI. The CDR3 sequence is 15 residues long. Unmatched junction bases numbered 3, after V lost 1 base and J lost 1 base. This clone was detected many times. The TCR was taken from a human donor with acute or convalescent COVID-19. The donor label of this sample is uncertain. This chain joins TRBV2 and TRBJ1-1, with TRBD1 matching over 7 bases. The sequenced sample was peripheral blood. The CDR3 DNA sequence: TGTGCCAGCAGTGAAGAGGAGGGGGCGAACACTGAAGCTTTCTTT. It codes for CASSEEEGANTEAFF. Full variable domain (rest looked up from reference TRBV2 and TRBJ1-1): EPEVTQTPSHQVTQMGQEVILRCVPISNHLYFYWYRQILGQKVEFLVSFYNNEISEKSEIFDDQFSVERPDGSNFTLKIRSTKLEDSAMYFCASSEEEGANTEAFFGQGTRLTVV.